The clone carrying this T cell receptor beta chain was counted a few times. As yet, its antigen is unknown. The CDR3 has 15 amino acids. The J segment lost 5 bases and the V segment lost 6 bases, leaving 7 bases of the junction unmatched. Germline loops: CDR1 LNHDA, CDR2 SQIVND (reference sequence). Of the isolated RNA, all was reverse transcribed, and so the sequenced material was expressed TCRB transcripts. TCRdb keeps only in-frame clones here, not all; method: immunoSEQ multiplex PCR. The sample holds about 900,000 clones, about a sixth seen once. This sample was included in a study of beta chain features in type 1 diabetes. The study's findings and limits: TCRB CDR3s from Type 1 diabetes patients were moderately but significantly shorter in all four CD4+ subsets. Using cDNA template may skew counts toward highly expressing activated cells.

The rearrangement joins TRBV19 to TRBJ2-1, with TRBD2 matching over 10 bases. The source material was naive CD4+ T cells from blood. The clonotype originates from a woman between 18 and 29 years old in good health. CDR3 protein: CASRALAGGNNEQFF. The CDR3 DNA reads TGTGCCAGTAGGGCATTAGCGGGAGGCAACAATGAGCAGTTCTTC.